These 16 T cell receptor beta chains came from one sample sequenced in a study of vaccination effects on CD4 cells after COVID-19. Measured with immunoSEQ multiplex PCR; TCRdb has only the in-frame clones, and not every one. The table records more than 60,000 clones, 70% to 75% of them present only once. It was after approximately 11 days of culture that CD4+ T cells were isolated. Of the BNT162b2 and mRNA-1273 vaccines, participants received two doses of one or the other. Their cognate antigens are unknown. This material consisted of CD4+ T cells from PBMCs cultured without peptide, taken after COVID-19 vaccination. All receptors come from a human donor who received a COVID-19 vaccine.

This clone has just a few counts. The chain has TRBV9 and TRBJ1-4; D may be TRBD1 (5 bases). V lost 0 bases and J 7 bases, leaving 16 bases between the germline ends. CDR1 is SGDLS, CDR2 YYNGEE, per germline. The CDR3 runs to 16 residues. Here the CDR3 DNA reads TGTGCCAGCAGCGTAGACGCGGGGCTTTACACTGAAAAACTGTTTTTT. Protein product: CASSVDAGLYTEKLFF.

The V gene is TRBV5-6, the J gene TRBJ1-4; TRBD1 aligns across 9 bases. V was clipped by 1 base and J by 8 bases; unmatched bases: 12. This CDR3 has 17 amino acids. From germline, CDR1 is SGHDT and CDR2 YYEEEE. In DNA, the CDR3 is TGTGCCAGCAGCTTGTCTAATACGGGACAGGGAAGGGAAAAACTGTTTTTT. Translating gives CASSLSNTGQGREKLFF.

V usage is TRBV21-1 and J usage is TRBJ1-5. TRBV21-1 is noted as a pseudogene. The CDR3 loop spans 15 amino acids. This chain's CDR3 is CASSSSQYSNQPQHF. CDR3 sequence (DNA): TGTGCCAGCTCGTCAAGTCAATATAGCAATCAGCCCCAGCATTTT.

The rearrangement joins TRBV5-1 to TRBJ2-5, with 11 nucleotides matching TRBD2. With V trimmed by 2 bases and J by 2 bases, 5 bases remained unmatched. Germline lookup yields CDR1 SGHRS and CDR2 YFSETQ. The CDR3 runs 16 residues. In DNA form, the CDR3 reads TGCGCCAGCAGCTTACCCTTAGCGGGGGGGCAAGAGACCCAGTACTTC. Protein: CASSLPLAGGQETQYF. Based on the CDR3 plus reference TRBV5-1 and TRBJ2-5, the full variable domain is KAGVTQTPRYLIKTRGQQVTLSCSPISGHRSVSWYQQTPGQGLQFLFEYFSETQRNKGNFPGRFSGRQFSNSRSEMNVSTLELGDSALYLCASSLPLAGGQETQYFGPGTRLLVL.

The rearrangement joins TRBV21-1 to TRBJ2-5. TRBV21-1 is termed a pseudogene. The CDR3 covers 13 residues. DNA of the CDR3: TGTGCCAGCAAAGAAAGGGTAGGTGAGACCCAGTACTTC. It specifies CASKERVGETQYF.

The gene calls are TRBV10-1 and TRBJ2-2; no definite D call. The germline gives CDR1 WNHNN, CDR2 SYGVQD (reference sequence). V dropped 2 bases and J dropped 6 bases, with 7 bases sitting between them. The CDR3 is 13 amino acids. CDR3 in amino acids: CASSENSAGELFF. CDR3 DNA sequence: TGCGCCAGCAGTGAGAATTCGGCCGGGGAGCTGTTTTTT.

The chain uses TRBV28 and TRBJ1-3; weak D call: TRBD1 (5 bases). In germline, CDR1 is MDHEN, CDR2 SYDVKM. V dropped 7 bases and J dropped 5 bases, with 18 bases sitting between them. The CDR3 has 15 residues. The CDR3 here is CASTLAGFGRNTIYF. The CDR3 coding sequence is TGTGCCAGCACGCTGGCAGGGTTCGGTAGAAACACCATATATTTT.

J is TRBJ1-4 and V is TRBV6-5; D might be TRBD1 (5 bases). The CDR3 spans 13 residues. The germline V and J ends were trimmed by 2 bases and 8 bases, with 9 bases remaining between them. Germline V lookup: CDR1 MNHEY, CDR2 SVGAGI. The CDR3 region has the DNA TGTGCCAGCAGTTACCAGGGAGGAGAAAAACTGTTTTTT. This encodes CASSYQGGEKLFF.

The gene calls are TRBV5-1 and TRBJ1-2, with D tentatively TRBD1 (6 bases). This CDR3 region has 16 residues. Between the trimmed V and J ends, which lost 4 bases and 3 bases, there was a span of 19 bases. Germline CDR1 reads SGHRS; CDR2 reads YFSETQ. CDR3 loop: CASSPEGYGGHYGYTF. For the CDR3, the DNA is TGCGCCAGCAGCCCGGAAGGGTACGGGGGGCACTATGGCTACACCTTC.

This rearrangement joins TRBV7-7 to TRBJ2-7; 16 bases match TRBD2. After removal of 5 bases from V and 7 bases from J, the junction contained 11 bases not matched to a gene. This CDR3 has 17 residues. Germline V gene sequence: CDR1 SSHAT, CDR2 FNYEAQ (reference sequence). The CDR3 nucleotides read TGTGCCAGCAGCGGGACTAGCGGGGGGGAGACGTTGGGGGAGCAGTACGTC. Its protein product is CASSGTSGGETLGEQYV.

Here the CDR3 reads CASSLLGPGSTDTQYF. CDR3 nucleotide sequence: TGTGCCAGCAGCCTTCTTGGACCGGGAAGCACAGATACGCAGTATTTT. The chain couples TRBV7-3 to TRBJ2-3; weak D call: TRBD2 (5 bases). Per germline, CDR1 SGHTA and CDR2 FQGTGA. This CDR3 is built from 16 residues. V was pared by 5 bases and J by 0 bases, with 15 bases between.

A few counts support this clone. The chain couples TRBV6-5 to TRBJ1-1; a possible D gene is TRBD1 (6 bases). In germline, CDR1 is MNHEY, CDR2 SVGAGI. V lost 6 bases to trimming and J lost 0 bases, with 14 bases between them. This CDR3 region has 15 residues. CDR3 residues: CASRLGDRMNTEAFF. DNA for the CDR3: TGTGCCAGCAGGCTAGGAGACAGGATGAACACTGAAGCTTTCTTT.

This clone showed up just once. This chain joins TRBV4-1 and TRBJ1-1; D not certain. The CDR3 is 13 amino acids. V was shortened by 1 base and J by 11 bases, with 14 bases between the two germline ends. Germline V CDR1 and CDR2: MGHRA, YSYEKL. The CDR3 sequence: CASSQVFRPGAFF. The CDR3 DNA reads TGCGCCAGCAGCCAAGTTTTTAGGCCGGGTGCTTTCTTT.

The gene calls are TRBV15 and TRBJ1-4; no reliable D call. Germline CDR1 and CDR2: LNHNV and YYDKDF (reference sequence). The V and J ends lost 1 base and 4 bases respectively, with 4 bases between them. This CDR3 is 13 amino acids long. In nucleotides, the CDR3 is TGTGCCACCAGCAGAGCCAGTAATGAAAAACTGTTTTTT. Its translation is CATSRASNEKLFF.

The chain joins TRBV7-3 to TRBJ1-5; D is undetermined. Per the germline V gene, CDR1 is SGHTA and CDR2 is FQGTGA. The CDR3 consists of 13 residues. Trimming left V 2 bases short and J 4 bases short, with 6 bases between. The CDR3 spells CASSLERNQPQHF. The CDR3 nucleotides read TGTGCCAGCAGCTTAGAGAGGAATCAGCCCCAGCATTTT.

The chain recombines TRBV7-2 with TRBJ2-1; TRBD1 matches 8 bases. The V and J ends lost 5 bases and 4 bases, in that order; junction bases with no gene match: 13. The germline V gene encodes CDR1 SGHTA and CDR2 FQGNSA. The CDR3 runs to 17 residues. As DNA, the CDR3 is TGTGCCAGCAGCCCTACCGGGACAGGATTTCGATACAATGAGCAGTTCTTC. It yields the protein CASSPTGTGFRYNEQFF.